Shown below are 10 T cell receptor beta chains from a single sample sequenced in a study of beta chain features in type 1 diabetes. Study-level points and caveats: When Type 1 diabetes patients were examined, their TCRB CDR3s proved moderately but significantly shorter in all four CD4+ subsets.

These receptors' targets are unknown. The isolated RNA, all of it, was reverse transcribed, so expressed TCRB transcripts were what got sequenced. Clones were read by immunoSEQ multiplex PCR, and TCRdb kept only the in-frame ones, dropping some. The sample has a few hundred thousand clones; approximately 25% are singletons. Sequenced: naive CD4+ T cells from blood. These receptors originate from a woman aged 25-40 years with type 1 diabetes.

CDR3 sequence (DNA): TGCAGTGCTAGACAAGGGGGCGGCTGGTACTTC. As protein: CSARQGGGWYF. The V call is TRBV20-1, the J call TRBJ2-7; TRBD1 matches at 7 bases. CDR3 length equals 11 residues. The ends lost 2 bases at V and 12 bases at J; junction bases unmatched: 7. Germline V CDR1 and CDR2: DFQATT, SNEGSKA (reference sequence).

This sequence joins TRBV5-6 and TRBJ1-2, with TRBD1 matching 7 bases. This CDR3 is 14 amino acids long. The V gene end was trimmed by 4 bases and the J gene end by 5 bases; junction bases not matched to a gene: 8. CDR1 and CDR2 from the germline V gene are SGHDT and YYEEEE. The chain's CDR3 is CASSERGPLYGYTF. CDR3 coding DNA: TGTGCCAGCAGCGAAAGGGGGCCCCTATATGGCTACACCTTC.

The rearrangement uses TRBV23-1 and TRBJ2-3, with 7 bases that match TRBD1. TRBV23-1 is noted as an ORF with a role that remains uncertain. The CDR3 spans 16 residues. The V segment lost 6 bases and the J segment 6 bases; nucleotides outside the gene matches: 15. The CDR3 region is CASSRQGMQPRDTQYF. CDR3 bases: TGCGCCAGCAGCCGACAGGGCATGCAGCCGCGGGATACGCAGTATTTT.

This chain's CDR3 is CASSRTGEGGYTF. DNA for the CDR3: TGTGCCAGCAGCCGGACAGGGGAAGGAGGCTACACCTTC. The chain employs TRBV5-6 and TRBJ1-2; 9 bases agree with TRBD1. Unmatched junction bases numbered 6, after V lost 4 bases and J lost 8 bases. Germline lookup yields CDR1 SGHDT and CDR2 YYEEEE. This CDR3 is 13 amino acids long.

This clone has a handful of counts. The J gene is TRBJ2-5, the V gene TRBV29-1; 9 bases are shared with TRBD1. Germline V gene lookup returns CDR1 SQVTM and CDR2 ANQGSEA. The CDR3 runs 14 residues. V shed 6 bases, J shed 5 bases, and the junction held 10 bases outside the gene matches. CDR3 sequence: CSVTGTGNGETQYF. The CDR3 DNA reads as TGCAGCGTCACGGGGACAGGGAATGGGGAGACCCAGTACTTC.

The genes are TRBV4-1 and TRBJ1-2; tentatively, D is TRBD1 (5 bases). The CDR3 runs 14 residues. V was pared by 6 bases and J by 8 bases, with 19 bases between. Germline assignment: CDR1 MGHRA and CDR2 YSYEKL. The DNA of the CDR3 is TGCGCCAGCAGTCTCCCCAGGGTATTAGGCGGCTACACCTTC. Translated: CASSLPRVLGGYTF.

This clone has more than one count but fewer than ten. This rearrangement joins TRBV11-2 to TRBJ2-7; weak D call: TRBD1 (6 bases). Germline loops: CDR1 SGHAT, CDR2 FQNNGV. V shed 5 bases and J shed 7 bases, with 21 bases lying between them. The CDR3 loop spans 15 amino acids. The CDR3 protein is CASSQGTMASSEQYF. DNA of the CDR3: TGTGCCAGCAGCCAAGGGACAATGGCTTCATCGGAGCAGTACTTC. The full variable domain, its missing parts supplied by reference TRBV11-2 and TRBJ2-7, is EAGVAQSPRYKIIEKRQSVAFWCNPISGHATLYWYQQILGQGPKLLIQFQNNGVVDDSQLPKDRFSAERLKGVDSTLKIQPAKLEDSAVYLCASSQGTMASSEQYFGPGTRLTVT.

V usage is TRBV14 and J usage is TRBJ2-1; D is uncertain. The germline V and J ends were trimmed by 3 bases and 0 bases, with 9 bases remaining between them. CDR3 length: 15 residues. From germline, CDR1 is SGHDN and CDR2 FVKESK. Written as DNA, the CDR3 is TGTGCCAGCAGCCACGGATGGAGCTCCTACAATGAGCAGTTCTTC. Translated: CASSHGWSSYNEQFF.

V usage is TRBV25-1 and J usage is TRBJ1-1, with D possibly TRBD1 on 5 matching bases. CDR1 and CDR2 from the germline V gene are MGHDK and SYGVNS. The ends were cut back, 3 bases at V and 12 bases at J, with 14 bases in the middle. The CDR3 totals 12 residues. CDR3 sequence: CASSEVGLRSFF. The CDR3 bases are TGTGCCAGCAGTGAGGTGGGACTCCGGTCTTTCTTT. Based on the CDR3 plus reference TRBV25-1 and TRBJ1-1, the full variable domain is EADIYQTPRYLVIGTGKKITLECSQTMGHDKMYWYQQDPGMELHLIHYSYGVNSTEKGDLSSESTVSRIRTEHFPLTLESARPSHTSQYLCASSEVGLRSFFGQGTRLTVV.

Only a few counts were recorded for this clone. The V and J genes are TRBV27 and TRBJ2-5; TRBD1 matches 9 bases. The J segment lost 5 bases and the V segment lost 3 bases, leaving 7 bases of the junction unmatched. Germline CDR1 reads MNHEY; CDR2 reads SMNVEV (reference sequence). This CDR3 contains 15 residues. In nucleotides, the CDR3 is TGTGCCAGCAGTTTCGGACAGGGGAGCTGGGAGACCCAGTACTTC. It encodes CASSFGQGSWETQYF.